The clone carrying this TCR beta chain was picked up a small number of times. Its antigen is not identified. Germline-derived CDR1 and CDR2 are MNHEY and SVGEGT. The CDR3 length is 14 residues. V gave up 3 bases and J gave up 3 bases; unmatched junction bases: 5. TCRdb re-called the RT-PCR reads through MiXCR, storing one row per CDR3 protein. Among roughly 500,000 distinct CDR3 sequences listed, 25% were seen once. This specimen belongs to a study of response to subunit inactivated influenza vaccine. Findings and limits, study-wide: Authors suggested seasonal influenza vaccinations each recruit few new T cells.

The chain links TRBV6-2 or TRBV6-3 to TRBJ2-7, with 7 positions matching TRBD2. This sample comprised CD4+ T cells sorted from PBMCs, obtained 4 to 6 days after vaccination. This TCR derives from a man aged 50 or older who received an inactivated influenza vaccine. This CDR3 is CASSYRGVNYEQYF. In nucleotides, the CDR3 is TGTGCCAGCAGTTATCGGGGGGTCAACTACGAGCAGTACTTC.